This T cell receptor (beta chain) is drawn from a study of OX40 agonist ivuxolimab in advanced cancers. Study-wide background: Patients were dosed with the agonistic anti-OX40 (CD134) antibody ivuxolimab.

This clone appeared once. Its target is not known. Study results and limitations: Expansion of clones was among the lowest in partial responders at 0.1-3.0 mg/kg.

The method was immunoSEQ multiplex PCR; TCRdb's version includes in-frame clones alone and lacks a portion of them. The repertoire has fewer than 85,000 clones, around 92% of them found once; the top ten carry over 2.5%. Germline lookup yields CDR1 SGHKS and CDR2 YYEKEE (reference sequence). The CDR3 runs to 15 residues. V was shortened by 1 base and J by 4 bases, with 14 bases between the two germline ends. The sequence was obtained from an adult with an advanced solid tumor such as melanoma, head and neck, liver or kidney cancer. This specimen consisted of CD4+ or CD8+ T cells sorted from blood, obtained in a trial of the OX40 agonist ivuxolimab. The V and J genes are TRBV5-5 and TRBJ1-2, with no clear D. The CDR3 here is CASSLRNNVGYGYTF. CDR3 DNA sequence: TGTGCCAGCAGCTTGAGAAATAACGTAGGCTATGGCTACACCTTC.